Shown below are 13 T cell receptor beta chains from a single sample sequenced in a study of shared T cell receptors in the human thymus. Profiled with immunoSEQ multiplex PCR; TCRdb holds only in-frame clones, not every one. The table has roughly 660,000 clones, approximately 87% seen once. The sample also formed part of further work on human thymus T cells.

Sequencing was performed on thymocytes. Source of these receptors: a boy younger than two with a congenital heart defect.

The CDR3 region has the DNA TGTGCCAGCAGTTCCACCGCCGGGACTCTCCACACAGATACGCAGTATTTT. Residues: CASSSTAGTLHTDTQYF. The chain employs TRBV28 and TRBJ2-3; a possible D gene is TRBD2 (6 bases). Germline V gene sequence: CDR1 MDHEN, CDR2 SYDVKM. CDR3 length equals 17 residues. V was pared by 4 bases and J by 2 bases, with 19 bases between.

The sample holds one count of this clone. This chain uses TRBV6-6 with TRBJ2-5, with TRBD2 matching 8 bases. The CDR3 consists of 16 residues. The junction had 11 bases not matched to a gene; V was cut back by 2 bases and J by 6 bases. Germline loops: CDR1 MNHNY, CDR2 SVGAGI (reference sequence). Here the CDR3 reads CASSYTTGTSRQTQYF. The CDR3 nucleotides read TGTGCCAGCAGTTACACAACGGGGACTAGTCGGCAGACCCAGTACTTC.

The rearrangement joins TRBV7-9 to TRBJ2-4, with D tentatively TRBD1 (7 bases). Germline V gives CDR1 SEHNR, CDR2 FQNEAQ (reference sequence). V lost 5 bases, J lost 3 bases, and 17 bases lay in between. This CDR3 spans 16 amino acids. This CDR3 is CASSLRGHGSKNIQYF. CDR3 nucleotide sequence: TGTGCCAGCAGCCTTAGGGGGCACGGGAGCAAAAACATTCAGTACTTC.

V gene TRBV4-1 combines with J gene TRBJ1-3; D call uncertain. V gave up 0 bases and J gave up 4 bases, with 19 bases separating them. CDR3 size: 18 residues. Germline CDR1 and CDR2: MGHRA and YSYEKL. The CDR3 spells CASSQDTLRRSAGNTIYF. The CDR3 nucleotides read TGCGCCAGCAGCCAAGATACCCTGCGGAGGTCGGCCGGAAACACCATATATTTT.

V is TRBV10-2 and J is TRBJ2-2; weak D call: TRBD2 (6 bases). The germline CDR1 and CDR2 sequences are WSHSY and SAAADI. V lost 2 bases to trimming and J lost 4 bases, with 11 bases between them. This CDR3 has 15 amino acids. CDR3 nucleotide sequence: TGCGCCAGCAGTGAGCGTCGGGAGCTCACCGGGGAGCTGTTTTTT. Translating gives CASSERRELTGELFF.

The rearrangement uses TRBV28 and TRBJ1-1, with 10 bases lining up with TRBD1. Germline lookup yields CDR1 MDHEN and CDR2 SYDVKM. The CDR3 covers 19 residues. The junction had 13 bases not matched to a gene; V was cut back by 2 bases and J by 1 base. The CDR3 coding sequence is TGTGCCAGCAGTTTAAGCCTCGGACAGGGGGGGTTTGGGAACACTGAAGCTTTCTTT. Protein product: CASSLSLGQGGFGNTEAFF.

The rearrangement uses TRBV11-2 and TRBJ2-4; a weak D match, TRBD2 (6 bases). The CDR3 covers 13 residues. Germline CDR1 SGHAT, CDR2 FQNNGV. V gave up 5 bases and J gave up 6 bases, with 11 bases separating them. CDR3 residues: CASSPVGGNIQYF. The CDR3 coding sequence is TGTGCCAGCAGCCCCGTGGGGGGAAACATTCAGTACTTC.

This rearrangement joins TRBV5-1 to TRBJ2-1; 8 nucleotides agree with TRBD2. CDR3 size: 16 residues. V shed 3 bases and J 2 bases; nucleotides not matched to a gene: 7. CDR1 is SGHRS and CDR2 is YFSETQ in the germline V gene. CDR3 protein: CASSWTSPPPYNEQFF. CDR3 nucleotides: TGCGCCAGCAGCTGGACTAGCCCACCCCCCTACAATGAGCAGTTCTTC.

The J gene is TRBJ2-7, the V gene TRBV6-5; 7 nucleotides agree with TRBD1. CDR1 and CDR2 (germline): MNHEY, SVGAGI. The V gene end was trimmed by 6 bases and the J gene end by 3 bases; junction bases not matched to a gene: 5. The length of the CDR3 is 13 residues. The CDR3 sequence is CASRNPGGYEQYF. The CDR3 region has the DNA TGTGCCAGCAGAAACCCAGGGGGCTACGAGCAGTACTTC.

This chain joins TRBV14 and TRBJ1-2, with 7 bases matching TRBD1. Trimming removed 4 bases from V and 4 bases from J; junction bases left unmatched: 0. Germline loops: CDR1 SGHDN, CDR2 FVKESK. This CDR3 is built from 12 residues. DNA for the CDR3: TGTGCCAGCAGCCCAGGGGGCTATGGCTACACCTTC. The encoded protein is CASSPGGYGYTF.

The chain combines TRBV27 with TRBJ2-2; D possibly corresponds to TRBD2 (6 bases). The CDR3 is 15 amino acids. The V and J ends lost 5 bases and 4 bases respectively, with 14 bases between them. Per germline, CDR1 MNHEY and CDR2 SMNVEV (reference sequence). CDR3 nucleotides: TGTGCCAGCAGTCCCCCGACTAGATCCACCGGGGAGCTGTTTTTT. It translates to CASSPPTRSTGELFF.

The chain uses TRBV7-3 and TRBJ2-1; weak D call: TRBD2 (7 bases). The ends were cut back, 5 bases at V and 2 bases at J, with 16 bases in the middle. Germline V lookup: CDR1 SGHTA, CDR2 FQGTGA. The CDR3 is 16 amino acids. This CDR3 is CASSPGGGSPYNEQFF. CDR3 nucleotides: TGTGCCAGCAGCCCGGGGGGCGGGAGCCCCTACAATGAGCAGTTCTTC. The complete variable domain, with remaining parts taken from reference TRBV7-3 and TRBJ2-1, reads GAGVSQTPSNKVTEKGKYVELRCDPISGHTALYWYRQSLGQGPEFLIYFQGTGAADDSGLPNDRFFAVRPEGSVSTLKIQRTERGDSAVYLCASSPGGGSPYNEQFFGPGTRLTVL.

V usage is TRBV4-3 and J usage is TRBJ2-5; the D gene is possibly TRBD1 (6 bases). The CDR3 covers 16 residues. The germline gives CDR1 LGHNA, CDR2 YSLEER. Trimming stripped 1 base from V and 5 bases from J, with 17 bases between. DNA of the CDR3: TGCGCCAGCAGCCAAGCCAAAGGCACCCAGGGGGAGACCCAGTACTTC. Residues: CASSQAKGTQGETQYF.